This TCR beta chain emerged from a study of T cells in Graves' hyperthyroidism and ophthalmopathy. Background on the study: The authors collected peripheral blood at initial diagnosis, before any treatment.

The CDR3 totals 15 residues. V dropped 0 bases and J dropped 5 bases, with 14 bases sitting between them. Germline V gene sequence: CDR1 DFQATT, CDR2 SNEGSKA (reference sequence). Points from the study as a whole: From stable hyperthyroidism, ophthalmopathy was separated by a 13 V-J model.

The source of the PBMCs was 10 ml of fresh peripheral blood. As concerns this clonotype: What it binds is unknown.

The TCR beta CDR3 regions underwent amplification using RNA transcripts as the source. When the TCR CDR3 underwent first-round RT-PCR, the HTBI primer set was used. TCRdb used MiXCR to reprocess the multiplex PCR reads, holding one entry per CDR3 protein. The table shows hundreds of thousands of distinct CDR3 sequences, with roughly 37% occurring only once. The receptor comes from a man younger than 35 with Graves' hyperthyroidism. The material sequenced was blood. This rearrangement joins TRBV20-1 to TRBJ1-5; no clear D. CDR3 DNA: TGCAGTGCTAGAGAGGGGAACGCGCCCCATCAGCCCCAGCATTTT. Encoded protein: CSAREGNAPHQPQHF.